These 19 T cell receptor beta chains came from one sample sequenced in a study of cytomegalovirus exposure and HLA in healthy donors. PCR was performed using 60 Vbeta and 13 Jbeta primers. The method was immunoSEQ multiplex PCR; TCRdb's version includes in-frame clones alone and lacks a portion of them. Of 95,000 to 120,000 clones listed, roughly 80% were seen once; the top ten hold about 5.4%. Sequences were obtained from PBMCs. These receptors originate from a woman aged 25 to 45 in good health and CMV-seropositive.

This clone was observed a handful of times. This chain joins TRBV10-3 and TRBJ1-1; TRBD1 matches at 9 bases. CDR3 length equals 14 residues. V shed 8 bases and J 4 bases; nucleotides not matched to a gene: 8. The germline gives CDR1 ENHRY, CDR2 SYGVKD. CDR3 bases: TGTGCCATCTCCGGGGACAGGGTCGCCACTGAAGCTTTCTTT. The encoded protein is CAISGDRVATEAFF.

The chain is built from TRBV7-8 and TRBJ1-4; D unclear. Germline V CDR1 and CDR2: SGHVS, FQNEAQ. Trimming removed 0 bases at V and 4 bases at J, with 9 bases between. CDR3 length: 15 residues. The CDR3 spells CASSLAAGVNEKLFF. The CDR3 DNA follows: TGTGCCAGCAGCTTAGCGGCAGGTGTTAATGAAAAACTGTTTTTT.

This clone was seen more than once but under ten times. The chain is built from TRBV5-6 and TRBJ1-6; no definite D call. V was shortened by 4 bases and J by 8 bases, with 13 bases between the two germline ends. The CDR3 loop spans 14 amino acids. From germline, CDR1 is SGHDT and CDR2 YYEEEE. The CDR3 here is CASSQIFGDSPLHF. Written as DNA, the CDR3 is TGTGCCAGCAGCCAGATTTTCGGGGATTCACCCCTCCACTTT.

This sequence joins TRBV7-9 and TRBJ2-5; 7 bases fit TRBD1. Trimming at V came to 5 bases and at J to 2 bases, leaving 8 bases not matched to a gene. CDR3 length equals 15 residues. Germline values: CDR1 SEHNR, CDR2 FQNEAQ (reference sequence). The DNA of the CDR3 is TGTGCCAGCAGCGCAGCCGGGACAGCACAAGAGACCCAGTACTTC. The encoded protein is CASSAAGTAQETQYF.

This chain uses TRBV6-1 with TRBJ2-7; no definite D call. Per the germline V gene, CDR1 is MNHNS and CDR2 is SASEGT. Trimming cost V 1 base and J 3 bases, with 10 bases left between them. This CDR3 spans 14 amino acids. CDR3 residues: CASSEEIAHYEQYF. CDR3 DNA: TGTGCCAGCAGTGAAGAAATAGCCCACTACGAGCAGTACTTC.

This clone appeared a few times. The CDR3, as DNA: TGTGCCAGCAGTCCCGAGGCCGCAGGGGAGAACACTGAAGCTTTCTTT. This codes for CASSPEAAGENTEAFF. The V and J genes are TRBV7-9 and TRBJ1-1; a possible D gene is TRBD1 (6 bases). The germline gives CDR1 SEHNR, CDR2 FQNEAQ (reference sequence). This CDR3 is built from 16 residues. V lost 6 bases to trimming and J lost 1 base, with 18 bases between them.

V is TRBV2 and J is TRBJ2-3, with 7 bases fitting TRBD2. This CDR3 has 17 residues. V shed 1 base, J shed 2 bases, and the junction held 9 bases outside the gene matches. The germline V gene encodes CDR1 SNHLY and CDR2 FYNNEI. This CDR3 reads CASSEGVGGGATDTQYF. The CDR3 DNA sequence: TGTGCCAGCAGTGAAGGGGTAGGCGGGGGAGCCACAGATACGCAGTATTTT.

The chain joins TRBV7-3 to TRBJ2-3; maybe TRBD2 (7 bases). Looked up from germline, CDR1 is SGHTA and CDR2 is FQGTGA. The CDR3 totals 14 residues. The V end lost 10 bases, the J end lost 3 bases, and 17 bases lay between the germline ends. Here the CDR3 reads CATSGAGGTDTQYF. The CDR3 DNA reads TGTGCCACTTCGGGGGCCGGGGGGACAGATACGCAGTATTTT.

This clone was picked up a small number of times. The gene calls are TRBV30 and TRBJ1-2; 10 bases line up with TRBD1. Per germline, CDR1 GTSNPN and CDR2 SVGIG (reference sequence). This CDR3 comprises 17 residues. J was trimmed by 7 bases and V by 4 bases; bases with no gene match: 18. The CDR3 DNA follows: TGTGCCTGGACCCGGGCGACAGGGGGCGCGGTCATCTCTGGCTACACCTTC. Amino acid sequence: CAWTRATGGAVISGYTF.

The J gene is TRBJ1-4, the V gene TRBV5-1; D might be TRBD1 (5 bases). Per germline, CDR1 SGHRS and CDR2 YFSETQ. V lost 0 bases and J lost 5, with 11 bases in between. The CDR3 contains 15 residues. In DNA, the CDR3 is TGCGCCAGCAGCTTGGTGGCAGGGCCAAATGAAAAACTGTTTTTT. Translation: CASSLVAGPNEKLFF.

The chain couples TRBV2 to TRBJ1-3; maybe TRBD1 (5 bases). The CDR3 spans 16 residues. Germline V gives CDR1 SNHLY, CDR2 FYNNEI. Trimming left V 2 bases short and J 2 bases short, with 13 bases between. The CDR3 sequence is CASSEYGHRAGNTIYF. CDR3 DNA: TGTGCCAGCAGTGAATATGGACACCGGGCTGGAAACACCATATATTTT. Complete variable domain (other parts from reference TRBV2 and TRBJ1-3): EPEVTQTPSHQVTQMGQEVILRCVPISNHLYFYWYRQILGQKVEFLVSFYNNEISEKSEIFDDQFSVERPDGSNFTLKIRSTKLEDSAMYFCASSEYGHRAGNTIYFGEGSWLTVV.

This clone is a singleton in its sample. J is TRBJ2-1 and V is TRBV6-4, with 13 bases matching TRBD2. Germline V gives CDR1 MRHNA, CDR2 SNTAGT. CDR3 length: 15 amino acids. The trim removed 3 bases at V and 7 bases at J, leaving 3 bases unmatched. CDR3 coding DNA: TGTGCCAGCAGTGAACTAGCGGGAGGGATGAATGAGCAGTTCTTC. Translation: CASSELAGGMNEQFF.

The chain uses TRBV5-5 and TRBJ1-2; 12 bases agree with TRBD1. The CDR3 runs 15 residues. The V and J ends lost 3 bases and 2 bases, in that order; junction bases with no gene match: 2. CDR1 and CDR2 from the germline V gene are SGHKS and YYEKEE (reference sequence). The CDR3 nucleotides read TGTGCCAGCAGCTGGGGACAGGGGGCCAACTATGGCTACACCTTC. Protein product: CASSWGQGANYGYTF.

This rearrangement joins TRBV5-4 to TRBJ2-3, with 10 bases fitting TRBD2. V dropped 6 bases and J dropped 1; count of bases not matched to a gene: 2. The CDR3 consists of 14 residues. The V gene's germline CDR1 is SGHNT and CDR2 YYREEE (reference sequence). The CDR3 here is CASKSGGGTDTQYF. CDR3 sequence (DNA): TGTGCCAGCAAGAGCGGGGGGGGCACAGATACGCAGTATTTT. The whole variable domain, filled in from reference TRBV5-4 and TRBJ2-3, reads ETGVTQSPTHLIKTRGQQVTLRCSSQSGHNTVSWYQQALGQGPQFIFQYYREEENGRGNFPPRFSGLQFPNYSSELNVNALELDDSALYLCASKSGGGTDTQYFGPGTRLTVL.

The chain employs TRBV29-1 and TRBJ1-1; 7 nucleotides line up with TRBD1. V lost 7 bases to trimming and J lost 5 bases; unmatched junction nucleotides: 4. The CDR3 length is 11 residues. Germline-derived CDR1 and CDR2 are SQVTM and ANQGSEA. CDR3 region: CSGQGMTEAFF. The CDR3, as DNA: TGCAGCGGACAGGGTATGACTGAAGCTTTCTTT.

The chain is built from TRBV30 and TRBJ2-7, with 8 bases identical to TRBD1. The CDR3 covers 14 residues. Germline assignment: CDR1 GTSNPN and CDR2 SVGIG (reference sequence). Trimming removed 3 bases from V and 4 bases from J; junction bases left unmatched: 8. The CDR3 DNA follows: TGTGCCTGGAGCTCAGGGACAGGTGGATACGAGCAGTACTTC. Protein: CAWSSGTGGYEQYF.

V is TRBV29-1 and J is TRBJ1-1; maybe TRBD1 (5 bases). This CDR3 spans 15 amino acids. The V gene's germline CDR1 is SQVTM and CDR2 ANQGSEA. V lost 4 bases and J lost 1, with 16 bases in between. CDR3 residues: CSVGQTSRTNTEAFF. The DNA of the CDR3 is TGCAGCGTTGGACAGACTTCCAGGACGAACACTGAAGCTTTCTTT. Based on the CDR3 plus reference TRBV29-1 and TRBJ1-1, the full variable domain is SAVISQKPSRDICQRGTSLTIQCQVDSQVTMMFWYRQQPGQSLTLIATANQGSEATYESGFVIDKFPISRPNLTFSTLTVSNMSPEDSSIYLCSVGQTSRTNTEAFFGQGTRLTVV.

The chain joins TRBV11-3 to TRBJ1-2; D uncertain. V was cut by 4 bases and J by 4 bases, with 10 bases left in between. The CDR3 has 13 residues. CDR1 and CDR2 (germline): SGHNT, YENEEA. The chain's CDR3 is CASSSKVAYGYTF. The CDR3 DNA sequence: TGTGCCAGCAGCTCTAAAGTAGCCTATGGCTACACCTTC.

In this sample, this clone turned up a few times. V is TRBV18 and J is TRBJ1-1, with unresolved D. Trimming stripped 4 bases from V and 13 bases from J, with 19 bases between. This CDR3 region has 13 residues. CDR1 is KGHSH, CDR2 LQKENI, per germline. The CDR3 spells CASSLSGPNGGFF. The CDR3 DNA reads TGTGCCAGCTCACTCAGCGGGCCGAATGGTGGTTTCTTT.